The sample holds one count of the clone carrying this T cell receptor beta chain. Its antigen is undetermined. Here immunoSEQ multiplex PCR was the method, and the copy in TCRdb shows in-frame clones only, minus some. This sample has more than 40,000 clones; around 74% occur once, and the top ten carry about 15%. The CDR3 is made up of 14 amino acids. The J segment lost 8 bases and the V segment lost 3 bases, leaving 9 bases of the junction unmatched. Germline CDR1 KGHSH, CDR2 LQKENI. The sample belongs to a study of vaccination effects on CD4 cells after COVID-19. Under the ViraFEST assay, PBMC were stimulated with viral peptide pools so that antigen-specific CD4+ T cells expanded. Sequencing was performed afterwards. The authors isolated CD4+ T cells after less than eleven days of culture. Two doses of either BNT162b2 or mRNA-1273 were given to each participant.

The source material was CD4+ T cells from PBMCs cultured with HCoV-OC43 spike peptides, sampled after COVID-19 vaccination. The sample's subset: HCoV-OC43 spike overlapping peptide pool stimulation. The V gene is TRBV18, the J gene TRBJ1-2; TRBD1 matches at 7 bases. The sequence was collected from a human donor who received a COVID-19 vaccine. The DNA of the CDR3 is TGTGCCAGCTCACCGGACAGGTCCGCTAGCGGCTACACCTTC. Translation: CASSPDRSASGYTF.